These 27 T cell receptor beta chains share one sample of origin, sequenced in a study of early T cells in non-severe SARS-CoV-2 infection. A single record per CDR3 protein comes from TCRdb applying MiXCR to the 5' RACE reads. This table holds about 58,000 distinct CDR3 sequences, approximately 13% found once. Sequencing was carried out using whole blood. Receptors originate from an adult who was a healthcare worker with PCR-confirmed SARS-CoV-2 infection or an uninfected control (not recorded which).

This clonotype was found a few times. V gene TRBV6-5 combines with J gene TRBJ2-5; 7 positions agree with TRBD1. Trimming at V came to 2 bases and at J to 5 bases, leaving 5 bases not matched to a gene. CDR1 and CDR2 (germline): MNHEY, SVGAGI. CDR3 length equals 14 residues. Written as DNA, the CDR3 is TGTGCCAGCAGTTACGCCAGGGGGAGCGAGACCCAGTACTTC. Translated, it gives CASSYARGSETQYF.

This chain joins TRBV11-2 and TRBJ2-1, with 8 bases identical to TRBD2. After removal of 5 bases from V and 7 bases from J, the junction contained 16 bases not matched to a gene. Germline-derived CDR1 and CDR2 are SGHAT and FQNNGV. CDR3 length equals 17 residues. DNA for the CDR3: TGTGCCAGCAGCCCTTACCCTGGGGGGGGACTAGTGAATGAGCAGTTCTTC. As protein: CASSPYPGGGLVNEQFF.

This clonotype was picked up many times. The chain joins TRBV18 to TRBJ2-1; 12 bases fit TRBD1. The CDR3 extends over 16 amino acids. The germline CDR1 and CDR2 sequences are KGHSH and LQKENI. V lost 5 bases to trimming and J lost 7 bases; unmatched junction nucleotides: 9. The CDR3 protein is CASSVSGTGGRNEQFF. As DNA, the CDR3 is TGTGCCAGCTCAGTATCCGGGACAGGGGGCCGGAATGAGCAGTTCTTC.

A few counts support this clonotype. CDR3: CASRGTGDNTGELFF. The CDR3 coding sequence is TGTGCCAGCCGGGGCACAGGGGATAACACCGGGGAGCTGTTTTTT. The chain couples TRBV2 to TRBJ2-2; TRBD1 matches 7 bases. With 8 bases clipped from V and 2 bases from J, the junction kept 8 bases outside the gene matches. CDR3 length: 15 residues. The germline CDR1 and CDR2 sequences are SNHLY and FYNNEI.

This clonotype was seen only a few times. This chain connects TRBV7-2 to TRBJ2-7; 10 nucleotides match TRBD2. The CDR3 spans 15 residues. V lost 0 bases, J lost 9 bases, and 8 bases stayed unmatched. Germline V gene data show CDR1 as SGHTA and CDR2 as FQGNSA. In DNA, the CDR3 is TGTGCCAGCAGCTTAGCGAGGGGGACTAGCGCAGTGCAGTACTTC. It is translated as CASSLARGTSAVQYF.

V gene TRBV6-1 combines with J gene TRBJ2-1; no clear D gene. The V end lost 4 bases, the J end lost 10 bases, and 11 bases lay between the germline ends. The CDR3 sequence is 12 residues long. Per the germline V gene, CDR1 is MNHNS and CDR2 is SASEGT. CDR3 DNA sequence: TGTGCCAGCAGTGTACCCCCCTCCGAGCAGTTCTTC. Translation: CASSVPPSEQFF.

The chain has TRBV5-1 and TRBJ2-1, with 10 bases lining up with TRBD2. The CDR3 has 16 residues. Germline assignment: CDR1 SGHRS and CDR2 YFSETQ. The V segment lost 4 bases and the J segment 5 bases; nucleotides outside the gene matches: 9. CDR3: CASSALTSGLNNEQFF. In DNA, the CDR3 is TGCGCCAGCAGCGCCCTGACTAGCGGGCTAAACAATGAGCAGTTCTTC.

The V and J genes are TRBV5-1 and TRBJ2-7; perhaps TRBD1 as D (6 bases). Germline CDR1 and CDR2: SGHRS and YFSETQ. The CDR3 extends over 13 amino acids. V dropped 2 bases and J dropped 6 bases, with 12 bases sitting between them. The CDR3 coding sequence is TGCGCCAGCAGCTTTCAGGGGACGTCCGAGCAGTACTTC. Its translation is CASSFQGTSEQYF.

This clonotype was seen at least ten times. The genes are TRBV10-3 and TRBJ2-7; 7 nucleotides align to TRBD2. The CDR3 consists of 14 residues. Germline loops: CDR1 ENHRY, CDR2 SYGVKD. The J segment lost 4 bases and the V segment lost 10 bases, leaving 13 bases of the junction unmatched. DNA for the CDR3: TGTGCCACTCTGGACTCGGGAGGAAGGTACGAGCAGTACTTC. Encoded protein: CATLDSGGRYEQYF.

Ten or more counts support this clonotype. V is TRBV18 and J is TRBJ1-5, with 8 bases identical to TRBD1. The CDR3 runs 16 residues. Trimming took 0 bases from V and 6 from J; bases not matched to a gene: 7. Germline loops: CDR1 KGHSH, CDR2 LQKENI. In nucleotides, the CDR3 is TGTGCCAGCTCACCACCCGGACAGGGAGAGTCTCAGCCCCAGCATTTT. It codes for CASSPPGQGESQPQHF.

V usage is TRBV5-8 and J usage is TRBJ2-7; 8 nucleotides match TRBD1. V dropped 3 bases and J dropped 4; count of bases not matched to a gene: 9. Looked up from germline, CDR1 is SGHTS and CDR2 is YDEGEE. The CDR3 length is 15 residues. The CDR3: CASSSRQGKIYEQYF. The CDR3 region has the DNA TGTGCCAGCAGCTCCCGACAGGGGAAGATTTACGAGCAGTACTTC.

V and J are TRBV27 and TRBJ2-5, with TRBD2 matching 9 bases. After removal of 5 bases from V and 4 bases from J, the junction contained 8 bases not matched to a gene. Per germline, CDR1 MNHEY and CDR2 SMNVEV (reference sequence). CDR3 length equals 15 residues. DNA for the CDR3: TGTGCCAGCAGTAAACTAGCGGGCCGGGGAGAGACCCAGTACTTC. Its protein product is CASSKLAGRGETQYF.

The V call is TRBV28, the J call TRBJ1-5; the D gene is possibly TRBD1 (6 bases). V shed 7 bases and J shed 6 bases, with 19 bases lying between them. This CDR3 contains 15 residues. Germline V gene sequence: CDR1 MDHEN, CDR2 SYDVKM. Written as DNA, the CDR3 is TGTGCCAGCACTCCGCAGGTGGGGGCTAGTCAGCCCCAGCATTTT. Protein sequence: CASTPQVGASQPQHF.

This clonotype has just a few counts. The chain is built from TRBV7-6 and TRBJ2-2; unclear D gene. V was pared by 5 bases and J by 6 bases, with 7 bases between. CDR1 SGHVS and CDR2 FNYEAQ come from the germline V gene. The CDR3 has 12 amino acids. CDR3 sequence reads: CASSPTAGELFF. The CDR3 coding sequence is TGTGCCAGCAGCCCGACGGCCGGGGAGCTGTTTTTT.

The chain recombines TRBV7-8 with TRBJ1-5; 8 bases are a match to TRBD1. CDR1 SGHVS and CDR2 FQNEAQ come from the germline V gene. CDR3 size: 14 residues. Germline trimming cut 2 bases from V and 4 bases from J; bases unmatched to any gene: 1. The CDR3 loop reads CASSLNRGNQPQHF. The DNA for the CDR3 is TGTGCCAGCAGCTTAAACAGGGGGAATCAGCCCCAGCATTTT. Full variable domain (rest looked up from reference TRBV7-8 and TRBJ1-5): GAGVSQSPRYKVAKRGQDVALRCDPISGHVSLFWYQQALGQGPEFLTYFQNEAQLDKSGLPSDRFFAERPEGSVSTLKIQRTQQEDSAVYLCASSLNRGNQPQHFGDGTRLSIL.

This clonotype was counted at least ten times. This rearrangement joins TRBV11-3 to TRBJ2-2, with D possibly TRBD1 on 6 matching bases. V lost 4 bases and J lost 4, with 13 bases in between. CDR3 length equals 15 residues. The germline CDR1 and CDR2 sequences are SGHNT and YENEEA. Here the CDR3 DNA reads TGTGCCAGCAGCTCGGGACAAGGAACCACCGGGGAGCTGTTTTTT. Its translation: CASSSGQGTTGELFF.

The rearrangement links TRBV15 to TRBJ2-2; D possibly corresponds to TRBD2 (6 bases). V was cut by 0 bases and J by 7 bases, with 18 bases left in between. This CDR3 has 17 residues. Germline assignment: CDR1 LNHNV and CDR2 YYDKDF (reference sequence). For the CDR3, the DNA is TGTGCCACCAGCAGAGATGACGGGGAGGCGGTGAGCGGGGAGCTGTTTTTT. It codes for CATSRDDGEAVSGELFF.

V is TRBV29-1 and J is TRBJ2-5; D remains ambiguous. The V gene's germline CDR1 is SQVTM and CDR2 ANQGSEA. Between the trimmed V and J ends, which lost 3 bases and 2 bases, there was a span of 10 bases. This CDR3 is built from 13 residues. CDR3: CSVDKLGQETQYF. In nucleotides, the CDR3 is TGCAGCGTTGATAAGTTGGGACAAGAGACCCAGTACTTC. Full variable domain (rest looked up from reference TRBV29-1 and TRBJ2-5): SAVISQKPSRDICQRGTSLTIQCQVDSQVTMMFWYRQQPGQSLTLIATANQGSEATYESGFVIDKFPISRPNLTFSTLTVSNMSPEDSSIYLCSVDKLGQETQYFGPGTRLLVL.

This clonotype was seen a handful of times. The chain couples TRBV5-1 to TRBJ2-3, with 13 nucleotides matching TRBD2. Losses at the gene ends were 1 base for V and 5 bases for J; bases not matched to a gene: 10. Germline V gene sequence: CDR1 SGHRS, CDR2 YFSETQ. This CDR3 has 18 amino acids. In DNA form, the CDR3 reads TGCGCCAGCAGCTTGAGGGGGACTAGCGGGACTACACGAGATACGCAGTATTTT. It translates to CASSLRGTSGTTRDTQYF. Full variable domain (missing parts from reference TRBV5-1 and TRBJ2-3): KAGVTQTPRYLIKTRGQQVTLSCSPISGHRSVSWYQQTPGQGLQFLFEYFSETQRNKGNFPGRFSGRQFSNSRSEMNVSTLELGDSALYLCASSLRGTSGTTRDTQYFGPGTRLTVL.

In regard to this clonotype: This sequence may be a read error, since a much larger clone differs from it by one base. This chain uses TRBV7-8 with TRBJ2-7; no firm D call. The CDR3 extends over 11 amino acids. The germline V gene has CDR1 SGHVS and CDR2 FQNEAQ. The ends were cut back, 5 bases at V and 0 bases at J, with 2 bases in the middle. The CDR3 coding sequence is TGTGCCAGCAGCGCCTCCTACGAGCAGTACTTC. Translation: CASSASYEQYF.

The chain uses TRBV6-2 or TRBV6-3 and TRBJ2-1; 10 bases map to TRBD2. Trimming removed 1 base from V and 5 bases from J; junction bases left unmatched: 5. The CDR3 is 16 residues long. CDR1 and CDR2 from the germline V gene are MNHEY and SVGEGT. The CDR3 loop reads CASSYFRSGRDNEQFF. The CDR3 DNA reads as TGTGCCAGCAGTTACTTCCGCAGCGGGAGGGACAATGAGCAGTTCTTC.

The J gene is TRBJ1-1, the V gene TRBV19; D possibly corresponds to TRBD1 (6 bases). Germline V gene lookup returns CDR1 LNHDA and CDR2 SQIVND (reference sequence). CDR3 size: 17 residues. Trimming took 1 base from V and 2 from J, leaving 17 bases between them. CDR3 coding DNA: TGTGCCAGTAGTATAGCGAGGACGGACAGCATTAACACTGAAGCTTTCTTT. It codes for CASSIARTDSINTEAFF.

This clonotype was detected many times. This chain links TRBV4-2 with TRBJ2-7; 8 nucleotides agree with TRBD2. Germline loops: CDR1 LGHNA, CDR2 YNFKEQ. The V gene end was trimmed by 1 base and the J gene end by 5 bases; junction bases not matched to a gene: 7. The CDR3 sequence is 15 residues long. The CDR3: CASSQVSGGDNEQYF. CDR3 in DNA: TGTGCCAGCAGCCAAGTGTCGGGAGGGGACAACGAGCAGTACTTC.

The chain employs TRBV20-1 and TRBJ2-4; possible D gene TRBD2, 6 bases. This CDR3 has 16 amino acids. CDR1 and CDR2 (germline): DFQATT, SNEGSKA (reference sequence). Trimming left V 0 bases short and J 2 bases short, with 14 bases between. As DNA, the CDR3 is TGCAGTGCTAGAGAGGCCTTAGCGGTGACCAAAAACATTCAGTACTTC. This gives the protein CSAREALAVTKNIQYF.

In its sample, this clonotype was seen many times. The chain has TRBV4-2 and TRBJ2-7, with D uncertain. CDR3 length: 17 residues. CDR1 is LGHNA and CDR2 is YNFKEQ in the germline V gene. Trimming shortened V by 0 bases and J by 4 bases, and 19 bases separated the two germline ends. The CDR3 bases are TGTGCCAGCAGCCAAGATAGTGGCGTCCCTGGGCTGTACGAGCAGTACTTC. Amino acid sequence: CASSQDSGVPGLYEQYF.

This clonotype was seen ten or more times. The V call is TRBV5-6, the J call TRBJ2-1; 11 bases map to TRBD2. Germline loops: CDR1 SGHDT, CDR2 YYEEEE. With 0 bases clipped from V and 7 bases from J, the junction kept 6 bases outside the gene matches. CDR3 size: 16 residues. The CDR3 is CASSLDGSGRVNEQFF. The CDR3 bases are TGTGCCAGCAGCTTGGATGGTAGCGGGAGGGTAAATGAGCAGTTCTTC.

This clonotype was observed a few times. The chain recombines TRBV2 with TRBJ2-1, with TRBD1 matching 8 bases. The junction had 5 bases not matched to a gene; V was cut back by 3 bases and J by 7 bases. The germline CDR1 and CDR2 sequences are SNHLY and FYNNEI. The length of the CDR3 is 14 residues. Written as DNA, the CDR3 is TGTGCCAGCAGTGAGGTGGACAGGGTTAATGAGCAGTTCTTC. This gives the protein CASSEVDRVNEQFF.